The present T cell receptor (beta chain) was sequenced within a study of CD8+CD57+ T cells in acquired aplastic anemia. Study overall: Sorted CD4+ and CD8+ cells yielded DNA averaging around 3.2 ug. Study-level points and caveats: Significant differences in CD8+ Simpson's diversity were not observed between patients and controls.

TCR beta VDJ combinations and CDR3 sequences were profiled from genomic DNA. A single record per CDR3 protein comes from TCRdb applying MiXCR to the reads. The sample holds 200,000 to 300,000 distinct CDR3 sequences, around 82% seen once. Turning to this clonotype: Its antigen is undetermined. A junction boundary mismatches the germline segment, possibly from a read error.

Patients selected for sequencing had displayed CD8+CD57+ cell expansion by flow cytometry. Severe acquired aplastic anemia affected all patients. Patients were untreated when blood was sampled. Material: sorted CD4+, CD8+, or CD8+CD57+ T cells (not recorded which) from PBMCs. The receptor was isolated from a human donor with aplastic anemia.

This CDR3 reads CSSRSGGIDEQFF. CDR3 in DNA: TGTTCCAGCAGAAGCGGGGGGATCGATGAGCAGTTCTTC. This chain uses TRBV2 with TRBJ2-1, with 9 bases lining up with TRBD2. CDR1 and CDR2 (germline): SNHLY, FYNNEI. The CDR3 length is 13 residues.